The present TCR beta chain was sequenced within a study of cytomegalovirus exposure and HLA in healthy donors (dated by TCRdb to 2017 to 2019). The study in broad terms: According to an earlier analysis of several hundred of the donors, about 179 million T cells yielded 100 million or so unique TCR beta sequences and less than 300 Gb of sequence data. The number of donors typed differed by locus, with about 629-630 for A, B, C, DRB1 and DQB1, roughly 520 for DQA1, 600 to 610 for DPA1, and approximately 470 for DPB1. Of the 350 to 450 genotyped donors, over 70% fell in the genetic ancestry cluster associated with self-reported Caucasian donors. Several DR-DQ haplotypes were handled as single units for association and clustering because linkage in the cohort was strong. Using immunosequencing, the study profiled T cell repertoires from 666 subjects and related those repertoires to cytomegalovirus serostatus. Donor age, sex, ethnicity and CMV serostatus were collected together with the repertoire data. To predict cytomegalovirus infection status, the study combined high-throughput TCR immunosequencing, statistical association of individual TCRs with disease status, and machine learning. An earlier analysis of several hundred of the donors applied high-throughput TCR beta sequencing to assess whether each TCR beta V gene segment acted as functional or pseudogenic. All discovery cohort repertoires had been generated on a single sequencing platform. On average, roughly 250,000 unique TCR beta nucleotide sequences were sequenced per donor among a few hundred genotyped donors of the cohort, with around 19% of those sequences being non-productive. HLA typing covered class I and class II loci at four-digit resolution. An early release that covered roughly 600 HLA-typed donors contained approximately 300 gigabases of sequencing data and around 80 million unique TCR sequences. In the later analysis, no new phenotypic data were used to find candidate immune exposures; instead, reliance was placed on TCR beta sequences and their occurrence across donors. The study aimed to test whether signatures of past pathogen exposure could be identified by cataloging public T cell receptors. A later genetic analysis took genome-wide SNP genotypes for 398 of the 666 donors and used that subset as a discovery cohort. In a later analysis, previously published TCR beta repertoires from 600 to 850 donors were re-analyzed and high-resolution HLA genotyping was added so that TCR occurrence patterns could be studied. Along with the approximately 650-subject first cohort, a separate validation cohort of about 110 different subjects was used. Overall study outcomes, separate from this receptor: A cluster of highly shared sequence variants was judged likely to represent a technical artifact of the sequencing pipeline. It was suggested by the authors that the approach could potentially be generalized to other disease states and immunological phenotypes. Cytomegalovirus status was reported to be diagnosed by the classifier with high specificity and sensitivity in both the original and validation cohorts. Because HLA typing was unavailable for some donors at each locus, only the typed subset was used in association tests. Assigning TCR associations to individual alleles was difficult when HLA alleles, especially DR and DQ, strongly co-occurred. V-gene and J-gene trimming of TCR beta chains was associated with a missense DCLRE1C variant in a later genetic analysis, and the association was replicated in an independent cohort. Presence/absence analyses assumed roughly uniform sequencing depth across donors, an assumption that may not hold. In a later genetic analysis, fewer N-insertions in productive TCRs were reported among donors in an Asian-associated ancestry cluster than the approximately 670-donor mean. Specific HLA alleles were associated with around 18,000 TCR beta sequences at a false discovery rate of 0.05 in a later analysis. Only TCR beta chains were sequenced in this cohort, and the absence of alpha or paired-chain data limited detectable features. Linkage disequilibrium might explain the correlated functional status among segregating V segments, but an unknown experimental factor could not be excluded. In vitro tests confirmed that three of the cytomegalovirus-associated TCR beta chains recognize cytomegalovirus antigens. The study gave a list of 150 to 200 TCR beta chains associated with cytomegalovirus. A further reported finding was that TCR beta sequences accurately predicted the HLA-A and HLA-B alleles for most subjects in the first cohort. Several of the top co-occurrence clusters appeared to be linked to parvovirus B19, influenza, CMV and Epstein-Barr virus, according to a later analysis. Some IMGT-functional V segments, including TRBV6-2 and TRBV6-3, could not be distinguished by the 87-base-pair reads and were therefore excluded. Immune exposure information for the cohort was limited to CMV serostatus. Across donors, most TCR sequences were observed very rarely, whereas some public TCRs were present in many individuals. In a later analysis, most CMV-associated TCR beta chains were found to appear HLA-restricted, with HLA associations seemingly driven largely by CMV exposure. In a later analysis, HLA-associated TCR beta chains showed more clonal expansion and lower generation probabilities than non-associated chains that were equally common. According to a later analysis, TCR association rates differed among HLA loci, with DRB1 alleles showing the most associated TCRs and HLA-C alleles showing the fewest. Over 15 rarely observed V segments, including chromosome 9 orphons, were excluded from the earlier analysis of some 590 of the donors because counts were too low. In an earlier analysis of approximately 600 of the donors, most TCR beta V segments were observed in productive rearrangements about 87% or about 30% of the time, broadly matching IMGT annotations.

The library was produced with the immunoSEQ multiplex PCR assay. For the multiplex PCR, a mixture combining 60 forward primers for TCR Vbeta segments and 13 reverse primers for TCR Jbeta segments was used. Amplification of the CDR3 region of rearranged TCR beta genes was performed with a multiplex PCR assay on genomic DNA. The Illumina HiSeq System was used to sequence the amplified TCR beta libraries as 87-base-pair reads. The original methods were these. In a later analysis, some 80 million unique TCR beta chains were counted across the roughly 670 repertoires, and about 9.9 million of these chains were shared by at least two donors. Raw reads were error-corrected and collapsed into unique sequences with a nearest-neighbor algorithm that merged closely related sequences to remove PCR and sequencing errors. To assign V, D and J gene segments, CDR3 sequences were aligned to IMGT reference sequences. Each retained sequence needed at least a six-nucleotide match to both a V gene segment and a J gene segment. A rearrangement counted as productive if the CDR3 had no stop codons and remained in frame with V and J, and every other rearrangement counted as non-productive. CDR3 was defined by IMGT convention, running from the second conserved V-encoded cysteine to the conserved J-encoded phenylalanine. Sequences without an unambiguous match to a single V gene segment were excluded from the earlier analysis of 587 of the donors. In an earlier analysis of roughly 500 of the donors, V segments were called functional above 56.7% productive rearrangements and were called segregating when the between-donor standard deviation exceeded 5%. A statistical classification framework was built to diagnose cytomegalovirus status from the catalog of TCR beta chain sequences. In a later analysis, V and J genes were assigned by comparing TCR nucleotide sequences against IMGT/GENE-DB human TR gene sequences. The TCRdist pipeline was used in a later analysis to assign CDR3 sequences and most-parsimonious VDJ recombination scenarios. In a later analysis, each TCR beta chain was defined by its CDR3 amino acid sequence together with its V-gene family, and reads lacking a unique V-gene family were excluded. As a way to deal with suspected cross-contamination and a sequencing artifact, a later analysis dropped under 600 nucleotide sequences that were highly shared and had low generation probability. In a later analysis, a clonal expansion index for each public chain was calculated from normalized within-repertoire ranks of inferred template counts. In a later analysis, generation probabilities were computed using a VDJ recombination model fitted to out-of-frame rearrangements, and the results were checked against IGoR. In a later analysis, hypergeometric tests were used to score TCR-TCR, TCR-HLA and TCR-CMV co-occurrence, with a repertoire-size bias correction applied to TCR pairs. To estimate false discovery rates, a later analysis permuted the HLA or CMV assignments 20 times. In a later analysis, co-occurring TCRs were grouped using DBSCAN, with TCRdist sequence similarity added in when clustering inside HLA-allele-positive subsets. Repertoires with fewer than 30,000 or more than 120,000 public chains, plus five repertoires with anomalous nucleotide sharing, were excluded from co-occurrence clustering. TCRdb obtained this table from immuneACCESS and retained in-frame rearrangements with V and J assigned. These tables miss some clones; where compared with another copy, unresolved V genes account for less than half of the shortfall, and the remainder is unexplained. D and trimming were read from the DNA, whereas the V and J calls and clone size are those reported in that table. The sample has 120,000 to 150,000 clones on record, around 75% of them singletons. The ten largest clonotypes hold 3.1% of the sample.

V gives up 3 bases and J gives up 7 bases, and the segment between their germline ends measures 13 bases. The CDR3 contains 14 residues, cysteine and phenylalanine counted. The read is trimmed to its CDR3 DNA, 42 bases read in frame from base 1. Based on the germline V gene (reference sequence), the CDR1 and CDR2 sequences are LNHDA and SQIVND. In total, about 650 healthy bone marrow donors made up the cohort. At the time of sampling, all cohort members were nominally healthy, though unrecorded immune exposures were likely present. The donor tested CMV seronegative and was one of the 352 seronegative cohort members. Each donor provided a peripheral blood sample, and peripheral blood mononuclear cells were used for TCR beta sequencing. The Qiagen DNeasy Blood Extraction Kit was used to extract genomic DNA from the blood cell samples. A note on this clone: Its antigen specificity is not known. No base quality information exists; no much larger clone differs at one position.

The receptor was isolated from a female donor in good health and CMV-seronegative. Material for sequencing was PBMCs. This chain is built from TRBV19 and TRBJ1-5; a tentative D call is TRBD1 (5 bases match). The CDR3 has the sequence CASSIGGDGQPQHF. The DNA is as follows: TGTGCCAGTAGTATTGGGGGGGACGGCCAGCCCCAGCATTTT. Here the CDR3 is joined to the reference TRBV19 and TRBJ1-5 genes, and the full variable domain is: DGGITQSPKYLFRKEGQNVTLSCEQNLNHDAMYWYRQDPGQGLRLIYYSQIVNDFQKGDIAEGYSVSREKKESFPLTVTSAQKNPTAFYLCASSIGGDGQPQHFGDGTRLSIL.